The next 16 T cell receptor beta chains were all read from a single sample in a study of identical twins. TCRdb recomputed calls from the 5' RACE reads with MiXCR, one row per CDR3 protein. The table includes about 390,000 distinct CDR3 sequences, approximately 8.8% detected once. The sequencing sample was made of naive T cells sorted from blood. These receptors all come from a woman in her forties or fifties in good health.

This clonotype was picked up a small number of times. CDR3 bases: TGTGCCAGCAGCTTAGATTCGTTAGTCCTTACGCAGTATTTT. This encodes CASSLDSLVLTQYF. The V call is TRBV11-2, the J call TRBJ2-3; D gene unclear. The V end lost 0 bases, the J end lost 8 bases, and 12 bases lay between the germline ends. Looked up from germline, CDR1 is SGHAT and CDR2 is FQNNGV. This CDR3 is 14 amino acids long.

The chain carries TRBV7-2 and TRBJ2-3, with 7 nucleotides matching TRBD1. Per germline, CDR1 SGHTA and CDR2 FQGNSA. The CDR3 length is 14 residues. The trim removed 0 bases at V and 5 bases at J, leaving 2 bases unmatched. CDR3 region: CASSLAPGGDTQYF. For the CDR3, the DNA is TGTGCCAGCAGCTTAGCGCCAGGGGGAGATACGCAGTATTTT.

The V call is TRBV3-1, the J call TRBJ2-1; 10 bases are a match to TRBD2. Germline V lookup: CDR1 LGHDT, CDR2 YNNKEL (reference sequence). Trimming took 6 bases from V and 7 from J; bases not matched to a gene: 6. The CDR3 is 14 residues long. CDR3 residues: CASRPSGRENEQFF. CDR3 in DNA: TGTGCCAGCAGGCCAAGCGGGAGGGAAAATGAGCAGTTCTTC.

A note on this clonotype: It may be a read error: a sequence one base away is much more abundant. The CDR3 does not end in the conserved phenylalanine or tryptophan, so this is likely a read error. The chain links TRBV6-2 or TRBV6-3 to TRBJ2-7, with D uncertain. V was clipped by 7 bases and J by 7 bases, with 17 bases between them. The CDR3 runs 13 residues. Germline V gene sequence: CDR1 MNHEY, CDR2 SVGEGT. The CDR3 region has the DNA TGTGCCAGCAAGGCCTCCACCTTGTGGGAGCAGTACTAC. Its protein is CASKASTLWEQYY.

The chain employs TRBV29-1 and TRBJ1-1, with no clear D. CDR1 and CDR2 (germline): SQVTM, ANQGSEA. The V end was cut by 6 bases, the J end by 1 base, with 9 bases between. The CDR3 totals 12 residues. CDR3 region: CSVPGRNTEAFF. CDR3 coding DNA: TGCAGCGTCCCAGGTCGGAACACTGAAGCTTTCTTT.

This clonotype was detected ten times or more. The rearrangement links TRBV29-1 to TRBJ2-7; possibly TRBD1 for D (6 bases). The CDR3 is 16 amino acids. V lost 0 bases to trimming and J lost 3 bases, with 18 bases between them. Germline V gene data show CDR1 as SQVTM and CDR2 as ANQGSEA. The CDR3 protein is CSVEERWDKPYYEQYF. The CDR3, as DNA: TGCAGCGTTGAAGAGAGGTGGGACAAGCCTTACTACGAGCAGTACTTC.

The rearrangement uses TRBV29-1 and TRBJ2-3, with D perhaps matching TRBD1 (6 bases). The CDR3 consists of 13 residues. Trimming left V 7 bases short and J 4 bases short, with 15 bases between. Germline V gene data show CDR1 as SQVTM and CDR2 as ANQGSEA. The CDR3 here is CSASGAGSDTQYF. DNA for the CDR3: TGCAGCGCTTCAGGGGCAGGGTCAGATACGCAGTATTTT.

The sample holds a few counts of this clonotype. V usage is TRBV9 and J usage is TRBJ2-5; TRBD2 agrees at 9 bases. The CDR3 has 15 amino acids. Germline V CDR1 and CDR2: SGDLS, YYNGEE. J was trimmed by 4 bases and V by 4 bases; bases with no gene match: 8. CDR3 protein: CASSFSGLASETQYF. CDR3 nucleotides: TGTGCCAGCAGCTTCTCAGGACTAGCGTCAGAGACCCAGTACTTC.

Many counts were recorded for this clonotype. V is TRBV7-9 and J is TRBJ1-2; the D is unclear. V was clipped by 5 bases and J by 7 bases, with 26 bases between them. Germline values: CDR1 SEHNR, CDR2 FQNEAQ (reference sequence). The CDR3 loop spans 17 amino acids. Written as DNA, the CDR3 is TGTGCCAGCAGCCCAAACTTGCGGGGAGCGGGAACCAGTGGCTACACCTTC. It specifies CASSPNLRGAGTSGYTF.

This chain joins TRBV24-1 and TRBJ2-5; D is unresolved. The CDR3 runs 16 residues. V dropped 3 bases and J dropped 2 bases, with 15 bases sitting between them. In germline, CDR1 is KGHDR, CDR2 SFDVKD. CDR3 region: CATSDARPPHQETQYF. In DNA form, the CDR3 reads TGTGCCACCAGTGATGCCAGGCCCCCCCATCAAGAGACCCAGTACTTC.

The V gene is TRBV20-1, the J gene TRBJ2-6; D is ambiguous. The germline CDR1 and CDR2 sequences are DFQATT and SNEGSKA (reference sequence). V shed 0 bases and J shed 5 bases, with 5 bases lying between them. This CDR3 region has 13 residues. CDR3: CSARDSWANVLTF. The DNA for the CDR3 is TGCAGTGCTAGAGATAGCTGGGCCAACGTCCTGACTTTC.

In its sample, this clonotype was seen a few times. This chain joins TRBV10-1 and TRBJ2-2, with D possibly TRBD2 on 6 matching bases. Germline CDR1 reads WNHNN; CDR2 reads SYGVQD (reference sequence). V was shortened by 5 bases and J by 5 bases, with 12 bases between the two germline ends. The CDR3 length is 14 residues. CDR3: CASSRASETGELFF. CDR3 DNA: TGCGCCAGCAGTAGGGCTAGCGAAACCGGGGAGCTGTTTTTT.

Many counts were recorded for this clonotype. The chain couples TRBV29-1 to TRBJ2-5; 7 bases line up with TRBD1. Trimming at V came to 6 bases and at J to 5 bases, leaving 9 bases not matched to a gene. From germline, CDR1 is SQVTM and CDR2 ANQGSEA. This CDR3 is 13 amino acids long. The CDR3: CSVRIGTVETQYF. The CDR3 DNA reads TGCAGCGTCCGTATTGGGACAGTGGAGACCCAGTACTTC.

This clonotype was observed at least ten times. The CDR3 DNA reads TGTGCCAGCAGTCCCGGGACAGAGGCAGATACGCAGTATTTT. Amino acids: CASSPGTEADTQYF. V is TRBV27 and J is TRBJ2-3; 7 positions agree with TRBD1. Trimming removed 5 bases from V and 4 bases from J; junction bases left unmatched: 6. The V gene's germline CDR1 is MNHEY and CDR2 SMNVEV (reference sequence). CDR3 length: 14 residues.

The CDR3 protein is CASSPPGHREQFF. Here the CDR3 DNA reads TGCGCCAGCAGCCCACCGGGACACCGAGAGCAGTTCTTC. V is TRBV5-1 and J is TRBJ2-1; D is possibly TRBD1 (6 bases). CDR3 length: 13 amino acids. Trimming removed 4 bases at V and 10 bases at J, with 15 bases between. The germline V gene encodes CDR1 SGHRS and CDR2 YFSETQ.

The table lists this clonotype with a few counts. The chain joins TRBV7-9 to TRBJ2-1, with 8 bases lining up with TRBD2. V was clipped by 5 bases and J by 5 bases; unmatched bases: 5. CDR3 length equals 14 residues. Germline assignment: CDR1 SEHNR and CDR2 FQNEAQ (reference sequence). The chain's CDR3 is CASSQRELDNEQFF. DNA of the CDR3: TGTGCCAGCAGCCAGCGGGAGCTTGACAATGAGCAGTTCTTC.